Below, 16 T cell receptor beta chains from the same sample are listed, as sequenced in a study of sequential checkpoint blockade in melanoma. Treatment given: randomized to nivolumab then ipilimumab (arm A) or the reverse (arm B). Clones were read by immunoSEQ multiplex PCR, and TCRdb kept only the in-frame ones, dropping some. This table holds 8,500 to 10,000 clones, 50% to 60% found once. The sample consisted of CD8+ T cells sorted from blood (inferred from file names), taken from a patient given nivolumab and ipilimumab in sequence. The source is a human donor with melanoma.

The gene calls are TRBV9 and TRBJ2-7; D remains ambiguous. Per germline, CDR1 SGDLS and CDR2 YYNGEE. The CDR3 consists of 12 residues. V was clipped by 2 bases and J by 0 bases, with 3 bases between them. The CDR3 region is CASSVSSYEQYF. Written as DNA, the CDR3 is TGTGCCAGCAGCGTCAGCTCCTACGAGCAGTACTTC. Full variable domain (rest looked up from reference TRBV9 and TRBJ2-7): DSGVTQTPKHLITATGQRVTLRCSPRSGDLSVYWYQQSLDQGLQFLIQYYNGEERAKGNILERFSAQQFPDLHSELNLSSLELGDSALYFCASSVSSYEQYFGPGTRLTVT.

This clone has a handful of counts. The V call is TRBV6-5, the J call TRBJ2-7; TRBD1 aligns across 8 bases. The V and J ends lost 10 bases and 5 bases, in that order; junction bases with no gene match: 4. The CDR3 loop spans 11 amino acids. Germline CDR1 reads MNHEY; CDR2 reads SVGAGI. The DNA for the CDR3 is TGTGCCACCTCGGACAGGGACGAGCAGTACTTC. Its translation is CATSDRDEQYF.

The V and J genes are TRBV7-3 and TRBJ2-5; tentatively, D is TRBD1 (5 bases). Trimming cost V 2 bases and J 3 bases, with 16 bases left between them. This CDR3 contains 16 residues. From germline, CDR1 is SGHTA and CDR2 FQGTGA. The CDR3 region is CASSLSRTRLEETQYF. The CDR3 DNA follows: TGTGCCAGCAGCTTATCCCGGACAAGATTGGAAGAGACCCAGTACTTC.

With respect to this clone: The same CDR3 is also encoded by other DNA sequences in this sample. The chain couples TRBV6-6 to TRBJ1-2, with 7 bases fitting TRBD1. Germline V gives CDR1 MNHNY, CDR2 SVGAGI (reference sequence). Trimming cost V 6 bases and J 3 bases; bases outside gene matches: 7. This CDR3 is 14 amino acids long. CDR3 region: CASSPGGGDYGYTF. Written as DNA, the CDR3 is TGTGCCAGCAGCCCCGGAGGGGGCGACTATGGCTACACCTTC.

The V and J genes are TRBV1 and TRBJ2-5; the table's D call, TRBD1, has no DNA check behind it. TRBV1 corresponds to a pseudogene. This CDR3 contains 16 residues. The CDR3 spells CTSSQNPGQNQETQYF. CDR3 in DNA: TGCACCAGCAGCCAGAACCCTGGACAGAACCAAGAGACCCAGTACTTC.

CDR3 in amino acids: CAIRGTGGVENEQFF. DNA of the CDR3: TGTGCCATCCGCGGGACAGGGGGGGTAGAGAATGAGCAGTTCTTC. The chain links TRBV10-3 to TRBJ2-1; 11 bases match TRBD1. Trimming removed 8 bases from V and 7 bases from J; junction bases left unmatched: 10. The CDR3 runs to 15 residues. CDR1 and CDR2 (germline): ENHRY, SYGVKD.

The chain links TRBV6-1 to TRBJ1-6; D unresolved. CDR3 length: 16 residues. Germline assignment: CDR1 MNHNS and CDR2 SASEGT. The germline V and J ends were trimmed by 0 bases and 7 bases, with 13 bases remaining between them. The CDR3, as DNA: TGTGCCAGCAGTGAAGCGCTTCGGGGTCGGAATTCACCCCTCCACTTT. This encodes CASSEALRGRNSPLHF.

The chain carries TRBV7-2 and TRBJ1-1; 7 positions agree with TRBD1. The CDR3 has 14 amino acids. The germline gives CDR1 SGHTA, CDR2 FQGNSA. The ends lost 5 bases at V and 4 bases at J; junction bases unmatched: 7. CDR3 residues: CASSALTGPTEAFF. CDR3 DNA: TGTGCCAGCAGCGCGCTGACAGGGCCCACTGAAGCTTTCTTT.

This rearrangement joins TRBV27 to TRBJ1-5; D is ambiguous. Trimming stripped 3 bases from V and 7 bases from J, with 10 bases between. This CDR3 comprises 13 residues. Germline CDR1 is MNHEY and CDR2 is SMNVEV (reference sequence). CDR3 nucleotide sequence: TGTGCCAGCAGTTTGCGAGGGTACCAGCCCCAGCATTTT. Protein sequence: CASSLRGYQPQHF.

The J gene is TRBJ2-1, the V gene TRBV6-6; unclear D gene. The germline V gene encodes CDR1 MNHNY and CDR2 SVGAGI (reference sequence). Trimming removed 6 bases at V and 9 bases at J, with 15 bases between. The CDR3 loop spans 13 amino acids. The chain's CDR3 is CASSPPRAIEQFF. As DNA, the CDR3 is TGTGCCAGCAGCCCCCCCAGAGCGATTGAGCAGTTCTTC.

This clone has only a few counts. The chain joins TRBV4-2 to TRBJ2-7, with TRBD2 matching 8 bases. CDR3 length: 15 residues. Unmatched junction bases numbered 11, after V lost 4 bases and J lost 6 bases. CDR1 is LGHNA and CDR2 is YNFKEQ in the germline V gene. The CDR3 region has the DNA TGTGCCAGCAGCCCCGGGACTAGAGGGGGAATCGAGCAGTACTTC. This gives the protein CASSPGTRGGIEQYF.

This clone was recorded a few times. The chain recombines TRBV7-9 with TRBJ2-7; 13 bases are a match to TRBD2. From germline, CDR1 is SEHNR and CDR2 FQNEAQ (reference sequence). The CDR3 is 16 amino acids. Trimming cost V 3 bases and J 2 bases; bases outside gene matches: 4. The CDR3 sequence is CASSFILAGGPYEQYF. The CDR3, as DNA: TGTGCCAGCAGCTTCATACTAGCGGGGGGGCCCTACGAGCAGTACTTC.

The rearrangement joins TRBV4-1 to TRBJ2-3, with D possibly TRBD2 on 6 matching bases. V lost 2 bases and J 6 bases, leaving 12 bases between the germline ends. The CDR3 totals 14 residues. Germline CDR1 reads MGHRA; CDR2 reads YSYEKL. In DNA, the CDR3 is TGCGCCAGCAGCCAACCCCAGGCGGGGGATACGCAGTATTTT. Translation gives CASSQPQAGDTQYF.

CDR3 nucleotides: TGTGCCAGCACAATCGGGACAGGGGAGCACGAGCAGTACTTC. Protein: CASTIGTGEHEQYF. The chain carries TRBV25-1 and TRBJ2-7, with TRBD1 identical over 10 bases. The CDR3 is 14 residues long. Unmatched junction bases numbered 8, after V lost 7 bases and J lost 5 bases. Germline CDR1 and CDR2: MGHDK and SYGVNS.

The genes are TRBV19 and TRBJ2-1; 7 positions match TRBD2. The ends lost 5 bases at V and 4 bases at J; junction bases unmatched: 2. The V gene's germline CDR1 is LNHDA and CDR2 SQIVND (reference sequence). CDR3 length: 13 residues. The CDR3: CASSRDYYNEQFF. The CDR3 bases are TGTGCCAGTAGTCGGGACTATTACAATGAGCAGTTCTTC.

This clone came up once. The V call is TRBV4-3, the J call TRBJ1-4; D is unresolved. V lost 0 bases to trimming and J lost 0 bases, with 5 bases between them. From germline, CDR1 is LGHNA and CDR2 YSLEER. This CDR3 spans 15 amino acids. CDR3 DNA sequence: TGCGCCAGCAGCCAAGACAGTGCAACTAATGAAAAACTGTTTTTT. It codes for CASSQDSATNEKLFF.